The 13 T cell receptor beta chains given below trace back to one sample, sequenced in a study of cytomegalovirus exposure and HLA in healthy donors. 60 Vbeta and 13 Jbeta primers were used in PCR. Measured with immunoSEQ multiplex PCR; TCRdb has only the in-frame clones, and not every one. This sample carries 150,000 to 200,000 clones, about 78% of them seen once, and the ten largest clones take 1.4%. Sequencing was performed on PBMCs. Receptors originate from a male donor in good health and CMV-seronegative.

This chain links TRBV28 with TRBJ2-6; no definite D call. Germline CDR1 is MDHEN and CDR2 is SYDVKM. The CDR3 sequence is 17 residues long. Trimming took off 6 bases at V and 2 bases at J, with 17 bases between the two ends. The CDR3 spells CASSSPLLGTGANVLTF. CDR3 nucleotide sequence: TGTGCCAGCAGCTCCCCCTTACTCGGTACTGGGGCCAACGTCCTGACTTTC. Drawing the rest from reference TRBV28 and TRBJ2-6, the complete variable domain is DVKVTQSSRYLVKRTGEKVFLECVQDMDHENMFWYRQDPGLGLRLIYFSYDVKMKEKGDIPEGYSVSREKKERFSLILESASTNQTSMYLCASSSPLLGTGANVLTFGAGSRLTVL.

The chain combines TRBV6-5 with TRBJ2-1; no clear D gene. CDR3 length equals 11 residues. Per germline, CDR1 MNHEY and CDR2 SVGAGI. The V end lost 4 bases, the J end lost 5 bases, and 3 bases lay between the germline ends. CDR3 in amino acids: CASSWHNEQFF. The CDR3 DNA sequence: TGTGCCAGCAGTTGGCACAATGAGCAGTTCTTC.

The V call is TRBV6-1, the J call TRBJ2-7; D remains ambiguous. Germline V CDR1 and CDR2: MNHNS, SASEGT. CDR3 length: 15 residues. V lost 4 bases, J lost 0 bases, and 13 bases lay in between. For the CDR3, the DNA is TGTGCCAGCAGTGGAAAGTCAGGCAGCTCCTACGAGCAGTACTTC. Translated: CASSGKSGSSYEQYF.

This chain joins TRBV30 and TRBJ2-5; 7 bases align to TRBD2. The end of the DNA is better explained by TRBJ2-7, so the J call may be wrong. This CDR3 has 15 residues. In germline, CDR1 is GTSNPN, CDR2 SVGIG (reference sequence). The DNA of the CDR3 is TGTGCCTGGAGGGGGGGAGCGGGAAGGGGCCGCGAGCAGTACTTC. Its protein is CAWRGGAGRGREQYF.

The rearrangement links TRBV30 to TRBJ1-1; perhaps TRBD1 as D (5 bases). V shed 0 bases and J shed 1 base, with 15 bases lying between them. CDR1 is GTSNPN and CDR2 is SVGIG in the germline V gene (reference sequence). This CDR3 region has 16 residues. In DNA form, the CDR3 reads TGTGCCTGGAGTGTACGGGGGGTCATACCGAACACTGAAGCTTTCTTT. Its translation is CAWSVRGVIPNTEAFF.

This chain links TRBV7-2 with TRBJ2-1; maybe TRBD1 (7 bases). V gave up 2 bases and J gave up 1 base, with 9 bases separating them. Germline lookup yields CDR1 SGHTA and CDR2 FQGNSA. The CDR3 sequence is 15 residues long. As DNA, the CDR3 is TGTGCCAGCAGCTTACCAGGGGGGTCCTACAATGAGCAGTTCTTC. Translated, it gives CASSLPGGSYNEQFF.

This chain connects TRBV11-2 to TRBJ2-7; D possibly corresponds to TRBD1 (6 bases). Trimming took off 0 bases at V and 2 bases at J, with 8 bases between the two ends. The CDR3 consists of 14 residues. Per the germline V gene, CDR1 is SGHAT and CDR2 is FQNNGV. This CDR3 is CASSLDRGPYEQYF. In DNA, the CDR3 is TGTGCCAGCAGCTTAGACAGGGGACCCTACGAGCAGTACTTC.

The rearrangement uses TRBV5-1 and TRBJ2-5, with 7 nucleotides matching TRBD1. Germline-derived CDR1 and CDR2 are SGHRS and YFSETQ. The V gene end was trimmed by 5 bases and the J gene end by 1 base; junction bases not matched to a gene: 8. The CDR3 has 15 residues. CDR3 protein: CASSLQGYAQETQYF. CDR3 nucleotide sequence: TGCGCCAGCAGTCTACAGGGGTACGCCCAAGAGACCCAGTACTTC.

The chain uses TRBV6-5 and TRBJ2-2, with 8 positions matching TRBD2. This CDR3 spans 13 amino acids. Germline V gives CDR1 MNHEY, CDR2 SVGAGI. V dropped 6 bases and J dropped 6; count of bases not matched to a gene: 3. CDR3 sequence reads: CASSPGGPGELFF. In DNA form, the CDR3 reads TGTGCCAGCAGCCCGGGGGGGCCCGGGGAGCTGTTTTTT.

The V gene is TRBV7-3, the J gene TRBJ2-3; weak D call: TRBD2 (5 bases). Germline CDR1 reads SGHTA; CDR2 reads FQGTGA. CDR3 length equals 13 residues. The ends were cut back, 6 bases at V and 5 bases at J, with 12 bases in the middle. Here the CDR3 reads CASSKNRGDTQYF. The DNA of the CDR3 is TGTGCCAGCAGTAAAAACCGGGGAGATACGCAGTATTTT. The whole variable domain, filled in from reference TRBV7-3 and TRBJ2-3, reads GAGVSQTPSNKVTEKGKYVELRCDPISGHTALYWYRQSLGQGPEFLIYFQGTGAADDSGLPNDRFFAVRPEGSVSTLKIQRTERGDSAVYLCASSKNRGDTQYFGPGTRLTVL.

The chain links TRBV6-5 to TRBJ2-7, with 9 nucleotides matching TRBD1. Germline V gives CDR1 MNHEY, CDR2 SVGAGI. Trimming at V came to 6 bases and at J to 6 bases, leaving 9 bases not matched to a gene. This CDR3 comprises 14 residues. CDR3 sequence reads: CASSSGTGSFEQYF. In DNA, the CDR3 is TGTGCCAGCAGCTCCGGGACAGGGTCATTCGAGCAGTACTTC.

Notes on this clone: Other DNA variants within this sample encode the same CDR3. The chain is built from TRBV7-8 and TRBJ1-4; 10 bases map to TRBD1. The CDR3 is made up of 15 amino acids. V was pared by 5 bases and J by 5 bases, with 5 bases of the junction left unmatched. Germline-derived CDR1 and CDR2 are SGHVS and FQNEAQ. The DNA of the CDR3 is TGTGCCAGCAGCCTCGGGACAGGGGTGAATGAAAAACTGTTTTTT. Protein sequence: CASSLGTGVNEKLFF.

This clone turned up a few times. V is TRBV19 and J is TRBJ1-1, with 7 positions matching TRBD1. The CDR3 consists of 16 residues. Per germline, CDR1 LNHDA and CDR2 SQIVND (reference sequence). With V trimmed by 7 bases and J by 1 base, 12 bases remained unmatched. The CDR3 DNA sequence: TGTGCCAGTAATTCTTTAGGCAGGGGGTCGAACACTGAAGCTTTCTTT. Translation: CASNSLGRGSNTEAFF. Full variable domain (remainder filled in from reference TRBV19 and TRBJ1-1): DGGITQSPKYLFRKEGQNVTLSCEQNLNHDAMYWYRQDPGQGLRLIYYSQIVNDFQKGDIAEGYSVSREKKESFPLTVTSAQKNPTAFYLCASNSLGRGSNTEAFFGQGTRLTVV.